Following are 28 T cell receptor beta chains from one sample sequenced in a study of blood T cell repertoires in COVID-19. Profiled with immunoSEQ multiplex PCR; TCRdb holds only in-frame clones, not every one. The sample lists more than 90,000 clones, about 83% seen once, with about 6.8% in the top ten. Material: peripheral blood. These receptors came from a man aged 65 to 79 with acute or convalescent COVID-19.

The V call is TRBV6-5, the J call TRBJ2-7; 8 bases fit TRBD2. Unmatched junction bases numbered 5, after V lost 0 bases and J lost 4 bases. CDR1 and CDR2 (germline): MNHEY, SVGAGI. The CDR3 spans 15 residues. The DNA of the CDR3 is TGTGCCAGCAGTTACTCGTTGAGCGGGAGTTACGAGCAGTACTTC. Residues: CASSYSLSGSYEQYF.

This clone was recorded only once. This chain connects TRBV6-5 to TRBJ2-3, with TRBD2 matching over 7 bases. Per germline, CDR1 MNHEY and CDR2 SVGAGI. The trim removed 4 bases at V and 6 bases at J, leaving 10 bases unmatched. This CDR3 is built from 15 residues. The CDR3 DNA is TGTGCCAGCAGTTCAGCGGGGTTTGGTGGCGATACGCAGTATTTT. Protein sequence: CASSSAGFGGDTQYF.

This clone was observed a handful of times. The chain joins TRBV3-1 (or the pseudogene TRBV3-2) to TRBJ1-2; no clear D gene. Per the germline V gene, CDR1 is LGHDT and CDR2 is YNNKEL (reference sequence). V lost 5 bases and J 8 bases, leaving 9 bases between the germline ends. The CDR3 is 11 residues long. The CDR3 nucleotides are TGTGCCAGCAGCTCCCGTGGCGGCTACACCTTC. This codes for CASSSRGGYTF.

The chain is built from TRBV2 and TRBJ2-3; perhaps TRBD2 as D (5 bases). In germline, CDR1 is SNHLY, CDR2 FYNNEI. V lost 8 bases to trimming and J lost 4 bases, with 19 bases between them. There are 15 residues in the CDR3. The CDR3 here is CASGSDAEGPDTQYF. The CDR3 coding sequence is TGTGCCAGCGGTTCGGACGCCGAGGGTCCAGATACGCAGTATTTT.

This clone was detected a few times. The CDR3 nucleotides read TGTGCCAGCACCGCTAAGGCAGGGGGCAACGAGCAGTACTTC. This codes for CASTAKAGGNEQYF. V is TRBV7-6 and J is TRBJ2-7; 8 nucleotides line up with TRBD1. V shed 7 bases and J 5 bases; nucleotides not matched to a gene: 10. Germline lookup yields CDR1 SGHVS and CDR2 FNYEAQ. This CDR3 spans 14 amino acids.

The rearrangement links TRBV6-5 to TRBJ1-3; 9 bases map to TRBD1. The germline gives CDR1 MNHEY, CDR2 SVGAGI. This CDR3 is built from 14 residues. V lost 5 bases, J lost 3 bases, and 2 bases stayed unmatched. The CDR3 nucleotides are TGTGCCAGCAGTACAGGGGGCGTTGGAAACACCATATATTTT. Amino acids: CASSTGGVGNTIYF.

The chain is built from TRBV9 and TRBJ2-7; TRBD1 matches at 11 bases. This CDR3 spans 16 amino acids. CDR1 is SGDLS, CDR2 YYNGEE, per germline. V trimming: 0 bases; J trimming: 2 bases; junction bases outside the gene matches: 4. In nucleotides, the CDR3 is TGTGCCAGCAGCGTAGCTCCGGGACAGGGGGCCTACGAGCAGTACTTC. Amino acids: CASSVAPGQGAYEQYF.

This chain connects TRBV7-8 to TRBJ1-5; D is undetermined. This CDR3 has 13 amino acids. V was trimmed by 5 bases and J by 5 bases, leaving 10 bases between them. Germline V gene lookup returns CDR1 SGHVS and CDR2 FQNEAQ. CDR3 sequence: CASSQSPDQPQHF. For the CDR3, the DNA is TGTGCCAGCAGCCAAAGCCCCGATCAGCCCCAGCATTTT. Drawing the rest from reference TRBV7-8 and TRBJ1-5, the complete variable domain is GAGVSQSPRYKVAKRGQDVALRCDPISGHVSLFWYQQALGQGPEFLTYFQNEAQLDKSGLPSDRFFAERPEGSVSTLKIQRTQQEDSAVYLCASSQSPDQPQHFGDGTRLSIL.

The gene calls are TRBV3-1 (or the pseudogene TRBV3-2) and TRBJ2-1, with 12 positions matching TRBD2. This CDR3 region has 16 residues. In germline, CDR1 is LGHDT, CDR2 YNNKEL (reference sequence). Unmatched junction bases numbered 8, after V lost 4 bases and J lost 7 bases. CDR3 residues: CASSPMLAGGRNEQFF. CDR3 DNA sequence: TGTGCCAGCAGCCCCATGCTAGCGGGGGGGCGAAATGAGCAGTTCTTC.

In DNA, the CDR3 is TGTGCCAGCAGACTCCGGGAGATCTACACCTTC. Translating gives CASRLREIYTF. The chain couples TRBV6-5 to TRBJ1-2, with D unresolved. V dropped 6 bases and J dropped 10 bases, with 12 bases sitting between them. The CDR3 contains 11 residues. Germline V gene sequence: CDR1 MNHEY, CDR2 SVGAGI.

The CDR3 nucleotides read TGTGCCAGCAGCCCCGACGGGACTTCCTACAATGAGCAGTTCTTC. Translated, it gives CASSPDGTSYNEQFF. The chain recombines TRBV11-3 with TRBJ2-1; tentatively, D is TRBD2 (6 bases). Germline V gene sequence: CDR1 SGHNT, CDR2 YENEEA. This CDR3 is built from 15 residues. Trimming removed 5 bases from V and 1 base from J, with 12 bases in between. The full variable domain, completed using reference TRBV11-3 and TRBJ2-1, is EAGVVQSPRYKIIEKKQPVAFWCNPISGHNTLYWYLQNLGQGPELLIRYENEEAVDDSQLPKDRFSAERLKGVDSTLKIQPAELGDSAVYLCASSPDGTSYNEQFFGPGTRLTVL.

The J gene is TRBJ1-2, the V gene TRBV12-3 or TRBV12-4; no reliable D call. V lost 6 bases to trimming and J lost 7 bases, with 15 bases between them. This CDR3 spans 13 amino acids. The CDR3 spells CASRIDGEIGYTF. Here the CDR3 DNA reads TGTGCCAGCAGGATTGACGGGGAGATTGGCTACACCTTC.

Concerning this clone itself: Other nucleotide sequences in the sample specify the same CDR3. The chain uses TRBV18 and TRBJ2-7; D is undetermined. Looked up from germline, CDR1 is KGHSH and CDR2 is LQKENI. The CDR3 sequence is 14 residues long. Trimming stripped 0 bases from V and 0 bases from J, with 6 bases between. Written as DNA, the CDR3 is TGTGCCAGCTCACCACCGGCAGGCTCCTACGAGCAGTACTTC. As protein: CASSPPAGSYEQYF.

V and J are TRBV12-5 and TRBJ1-2, with D possibly matching TRBD1 (5 bases). Germline V gene lookup returns CDR1 LGHNT and CDR2 FRNRAP. The V and J ends lost 0 bases and 0 bases respectively, with 17 bases between them. The CDR3 consists of 18 residues. The CDR3 loop reads CASGLVWGGADPNYGYTF. CDR3 nucleotide sequence: TGTGCTAGTGGTTTGGTATGGGGAGGGGCGGACCCTAACTATGGCTACACCTTC.

V and J are TRBV10-3 and TRBJ2-7; the D gene is possibly TRBD1 (5 bases). Germline loops: CDR1 ENHRY, CDR2 SYGVKD. The CDR3 totals 12 residues. Trimming stripped 4 bases from V and 8 bases from J, with 12 bases between. Written as DNA, the CDR3 is TGTGCCATCAGTGGGGGCTACGTTAAGCAGTACTTC. It codes for CAISGGYVKQYF.

The chain recombines TRBV6-5 with TRBJ2-1; TRBD2 matches 8 bases. Per the germline V gene, CDR1 is MNHEY and CDR2 is SVGAGI. The CDR3 length is 15 residues. V gave up 0 bases and J gave up 5 bases; unmatched junction bases: 3. The CDR3 coding sequence is TGTGCCAGCAGTTACTCGAGCGGGAGTCACAATGAGCAGTTCTTC. Protein sequence: CASSYSSGSHNEQFF.

This chain uses TRBV21-1 with TRBJ1-5. TRBV21-1 is a pseudogene locus. CDR3 size: 12 residues. The CDR3: CASSLSNQPQHF. CDR3 coding DNA: TGTGCCAGCAGCCTCTCCAATCAGCCCCAGCATTTT.

This chain connects TRBV15 to TRBJ2-3; 15 positions agree with TRBD2. V lost 3 bases, J lost 5 bases, and 3 bases stayed unmatched. Germline lookup yields CDR1 LNHNV and CDR2 YYDKDF (reference sequence). The CDR3 has 16 residues. The CDR3 DNA reads as TGTGCCACCAGCAGCGGACTAGCGGGAGGGGTAGATACGCAGTATTTT. This sequence encodes CATSSGLAGGVDTQYF. The full variable domain, rest sourced from reference TRBV15 and TRBJ2-3, is DAMVIQNPRYQVTQFGKPVTLSCSQTLNHNVMYWYQQKSSQAPKLLFHYYDKDFNNEADTPDNFQSRRPNTSFCFLDIRSPGLGDTAMYLCATSSGLAGGVDTQYFGPGTRLTVL.

The genes are TRBV5-1 and TRBJ2-5; 11 bases match TRBD2. Germline lookup yields CDR1 SGHRS and CDR2 YFSETQ. V lost 2 bases to trimming and J lost 2 bases; unmatched junction nucleotides: 2. The CDR3 loop spans 15 amino acids. The CDR3: CASSFSGRGQETQYF. In DNA, the CDR3 is TGCGCCAGCAGCTTTAGCGGGAGGGGGCAAGAGACCCAGTACTTC. Complete variable domain (other parts from reference TRBV5-1 and TRBJ2-5): KAGVTQTPRYLIKTRGQQVTLSCSPISGHRSVSWYQQTPGQGLQFLFEYFSETQRNKGNFPGRFSGRQFSNSRSEMNVSTLELGDSALYLCASSFSGRGQETQYFGPGTRLLVL.

The chain combines TRBV4-3 with TRBJ1-6; TRBD1 agrees at 9 bases. In germline, CDR1 is LGHNA, CDR2 YSLEER. V was clipped by 0 bases and J by 10 bases; unmatched bases: 7. The CDR3 spans 16 residues. CDR3: CASSQDRTGAGSPLHF. In DNA, the CDR3 is TGCGCCAGCAGCCAAGACCGGACAGGGGCTGGATCACCCCTCCACTTT.

The chain uses TRBV5-4 and TRBJ2-3; a weak D match, TRBD2 (5 bases). Germline V gives CDR1 SGHNT, CDR2 YYREEE (reference sequence). The CDR3 contains 16 residues. The V gene lost 3 bases and the J gene lost 0 bases, with 14 bases spanning the gap. The CDR3 bases are TGTGCCAGCAGCTCCAAACGAGGGAATAGCACAGATACGCAGTATTTT. Translated: CASSSKRGNSTDTQYF.

V usage is TRBV18 and J usage is TRBJ2-5; possible D gene TRBD1, 6 bases. The CDR3 runs to 15 residues. The germline V and J ends were trimmed by 0 bases and 1 base, with 9 bases remaining between them. Germline V gives CDR1 KGHSH, CDR2 LQKENI. The CDR3 DNA sequence: TGTGCCAGCTCACCACCCCCAGGGGCCCAAGAGACCCAGTACTTC. Protein sequence: CASSPPPGAQETQYF.

The chain is built from TRBV7-9 and TRBJ2-3; 12 nucleotides agree with TRBD2. The V segment lost 5 bases and the J segment 2 bases; nucleotides outside the gene matches: 5. In germline, CDR1 is SEHNR, CDR2 FQNEAQ (reference sequence). The CDR3 runs 16 residues. The CDR3 sequence: CASSPGLAGTTDTQYF. For the CDR3, the DNA is TGTGCCAGCAGCCCTGGACTAGCGGGGACCACAGATACGCAGTATTTT.

V usage is TRBV29-1 and J usage is TRBJ1-4, with D tentatively TRBD1 (6 bases). The CDR3 consists of 13 residues. Germline CDR1 SQVTM, CDR2 ANQGSEA. With 4 bases removed from V and 5 bases from J, the gap between germline ends came to 11 bases. The CDR3 spells CSVADSRNEKLFF. CDR3 DNA: TGCAGCGTTGCGGACAGCCGAAATGAAAAACTGTTTTTT.

The CDR3 region has the DNA TGTGCCAGCAGCGCAGGAACAGGGGTACGTTCACCCCTCCACTTT. It encodes CASSAGTGVRSPLHF. The genes are TRBV9 and TRBJ1-6; 7 nucleotides agree with TRBD1. The ends lost 3 bases at V and 9 bases at J; junction bases unmatched: 9. Germline CDR1 is SGDLS and CDR2 is YYNGEE. This CDR3 comprises 15 residues.

This chain uses TRBV12-2 with TRBJ1-6; TRBD1 was called by the table and not checked on the DNA. TRBV12-2 is a recognized pseudogene. This CDR3 spans 15 amino acids. In DNA, the CDR3 is TGTGCAAGTCGCCCAATGACAGACTCTAATTCACCCCTCCACTTT. Its translation is CASRPMTDSNSPLHF.

The genes are TRBV6-6 and TRBJ1-3; 10 bases are shared with TRBD1. Germline CDR1 MNHNY, CDR2 SVGAGI (reference sequence). J gave up 3 bases and V 5 bases, and 4 bases lay outside the gene matches. The CDR3 sequence is 15 residues long. CDR3 sequence reads: CASSQTGGVGNTIYF. CDR3 sequence (DNA): TGTGCCAGCAGTCAGACAGGGGGCGTTGGAAACACCATATATTTT.

This sequence joins TRBV5-8 and TRBJ1-1; TRBD1 aligns across 7 bases. The CDR3 totals 15 residues. CDR1 SGHTS and CDR2 YDEGEE come from the germline V gene. Trimming at V came to 4 bases and at J to 0 bases, leaving 6 bases not matched to a gene. The CDR3 coding sequence is TGTGCCAGCAGCCCCCGGACAGGTGTGAACACTGAAGCTTTCTTT. As protein: CASSPRTGVNTEAFF.